This T cell receptor beta chain comes out of a study of post-analysis software for immune sequencing data. The study's findings and limits: With F measure, samples from one preparation batch clustered together strongly.

This clonotype was recorded a few times. Its cognate antigen is unknown. TCR beta cDNA libraries included unique molecular identifiers. Each sample of about 0.95 to 11 million input T cells yielded roughly 500,000 cDNA molecules, so each molecule approximated one T cell. Using its own MiXCR run on the PCR reads, TCRdb lists one record per CDR3 protein. The sample shows hundreds of thousands of distinct CDR3 sequences, roughly three fifths of them seen only once. The sequenced sample was blood. The sequence derives from a girl aged 2 to 9 with multiple sclerosis.

The CDR3 here is CASSEDPSGGAETQYF. The CDR3 DNA reads as TGTGCCAGCAGTGAAGATCCTAGCGGGGGCGCAGAGACCCAGTACTTC. The chain is built from TRBV6-1 and TRBJ2-5; 10 bases fit TRBD2. CDR1 and CDR2 from the germline V gene are MNHNS and SASEGT. The CDR3 totals 16 residues. V trimming: 1 base; J trimming: 4 bases; junction bases outside the gene matches: 6.